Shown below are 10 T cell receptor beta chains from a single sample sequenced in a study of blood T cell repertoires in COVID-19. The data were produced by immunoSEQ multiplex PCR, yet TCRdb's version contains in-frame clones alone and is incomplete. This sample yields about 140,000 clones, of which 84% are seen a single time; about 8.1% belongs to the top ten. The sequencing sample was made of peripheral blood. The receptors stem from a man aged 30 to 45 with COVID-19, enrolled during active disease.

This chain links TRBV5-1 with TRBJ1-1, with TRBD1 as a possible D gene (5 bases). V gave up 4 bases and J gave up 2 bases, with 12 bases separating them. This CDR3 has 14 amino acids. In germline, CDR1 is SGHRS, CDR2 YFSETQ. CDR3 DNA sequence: TGCGCCAGCAGCCCTCGGGACTTAAACACTGAAGCTTTCTTT. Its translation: CASSPRDLNTEAFF.

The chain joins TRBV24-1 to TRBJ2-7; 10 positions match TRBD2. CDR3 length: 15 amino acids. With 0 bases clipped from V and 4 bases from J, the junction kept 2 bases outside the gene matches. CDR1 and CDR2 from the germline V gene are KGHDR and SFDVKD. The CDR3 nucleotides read TGTGCCACCAGTGATTTGTCTAGCGGGAGATACGAGCAGTACTTC. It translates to CATSDLSSGRYEQYF.

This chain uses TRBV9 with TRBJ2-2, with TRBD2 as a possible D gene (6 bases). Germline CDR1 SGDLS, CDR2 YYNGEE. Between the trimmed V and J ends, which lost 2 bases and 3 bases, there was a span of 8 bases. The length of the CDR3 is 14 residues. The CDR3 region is CASSVGGYTGELFF. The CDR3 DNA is TGTGCCAGCAGCGTGGGGGGTTACACCGGGGAGCTGTTTTTT.

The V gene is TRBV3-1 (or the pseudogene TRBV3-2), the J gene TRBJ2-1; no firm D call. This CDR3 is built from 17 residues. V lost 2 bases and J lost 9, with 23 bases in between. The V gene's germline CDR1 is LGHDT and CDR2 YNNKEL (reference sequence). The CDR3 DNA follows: TGTGCCAGCAGCCAAACAACCACGCCGGCCGGGTCCGGTGAGCAGTTCTTC. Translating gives CASSQTTTPAGSGEQFF.

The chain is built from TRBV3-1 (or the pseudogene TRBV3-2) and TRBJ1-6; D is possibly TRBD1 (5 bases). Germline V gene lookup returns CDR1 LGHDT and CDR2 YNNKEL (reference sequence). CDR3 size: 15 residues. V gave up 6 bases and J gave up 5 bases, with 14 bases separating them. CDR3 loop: CASRDGGYHNSPLHF. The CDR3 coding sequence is TGTGCCAGCAGGGACGGGGGGTACCATAATTCACCCCTCCACTTT.

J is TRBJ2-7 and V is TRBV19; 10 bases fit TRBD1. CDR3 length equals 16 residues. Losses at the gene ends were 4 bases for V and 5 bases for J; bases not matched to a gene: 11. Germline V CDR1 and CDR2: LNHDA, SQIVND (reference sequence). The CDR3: CASSTLRGQGFNEQYF. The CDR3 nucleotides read TGTGCCAGTAGTACCCTCAGGGGACAGGGGTTCAACGAGCAGTACTTC.

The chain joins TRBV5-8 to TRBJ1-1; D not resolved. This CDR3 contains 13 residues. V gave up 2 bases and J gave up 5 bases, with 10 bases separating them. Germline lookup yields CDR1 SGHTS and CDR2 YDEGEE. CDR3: CASSFEGGTEAFF. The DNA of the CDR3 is TGTGCCAGCAGCTTTGAGGGAGGGACTGAAGCTTTCTTT.

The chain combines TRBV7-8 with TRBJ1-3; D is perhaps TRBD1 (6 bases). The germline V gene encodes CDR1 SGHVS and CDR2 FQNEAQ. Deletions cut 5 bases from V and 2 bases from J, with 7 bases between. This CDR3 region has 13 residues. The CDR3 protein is CASSQGTGNTIYF. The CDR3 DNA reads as TGTGCCAGCAGCCAGGGGACTGGAAACACCATATATTTT.

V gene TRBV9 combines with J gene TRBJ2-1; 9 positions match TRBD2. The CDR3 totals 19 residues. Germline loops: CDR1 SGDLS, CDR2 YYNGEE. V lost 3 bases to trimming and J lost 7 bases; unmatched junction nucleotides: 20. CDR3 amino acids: CASSAITSGSPRKGNEQFF. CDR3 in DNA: TGTGCCAGCAGCGCGATAACTAGCGGGTCCCCTCGAAAGGGTAATGAGCAGTTCTTC.

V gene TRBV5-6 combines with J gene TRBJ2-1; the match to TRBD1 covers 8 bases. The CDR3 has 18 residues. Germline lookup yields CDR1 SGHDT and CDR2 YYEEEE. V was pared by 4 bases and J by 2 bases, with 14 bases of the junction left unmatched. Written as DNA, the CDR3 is TGTGCCAGCAGCACATTGACAGCAGGGGGCTCTCCCTACAATGAGCAGTTCTTC. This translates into CASSTLTAGGSPYNEQFF. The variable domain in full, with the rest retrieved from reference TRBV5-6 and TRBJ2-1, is DAGVTQSPTHLIKTRGQQVTLRCSPKSGHDTVSWYQQALGQGPQFIFQYYEEEERQRGNFPDRFSGHQFPNYSSELNVNALLLGDSALYLCASSTLTAGGSPYNEQFFGPGTRLTVL.